The clone carrying this T cell receptor (beta chain) was detected once. The repertoire was sequenced with immunoSEQ multiplex PCR; TCRdb's copy has only in-frame clones and lacks some. The sample carries roughly 180,000 clones, more than 65% recorded once. The CDR3 loop spans 16 amino acids. CDR1 and CDR2 (germline): SGHDN, FVKESK. The ends were cut back, 4 bases at V and 7 bases at J, with 22 bases in the middle. Individuals drawn from approximately 22 US areas were about 18 to 95 years old. Recovery meant two consecutive negative NP/OP PCR tests, professional clearance, or resolved symptoms. The source of the sample is a study of blood T cell repertoires in COVID-19.

Sequencing was carried out using PBMCs or T cells enriched from blood (not recorded which). The chain recombines TRBV14 with TRBJ1-2, with D perhaps TRBD1 (6 bases). The clonotype originates from a man aged 60 to 75 who had recovered from COVID-19. The CDR3 reads CASSPHRSQGEAGYTF. DNA of the CDR3: TGTGCCAGCAGCCCGCACCGGTCACAGGGAGAGGCTGGCTACACCTTC.